This entry is about one TCR beta chain. What it recognizes is unknown. The sample is drawn from a study of identical twins. Whole-study results and caveats: Models underestimated how often monozygotic twins shared out-of-frame TCR alpha. The abundant beta clonotypes from cord blood had fewer insertions, and memory repertoires had none of this.

V shed 4 bases, J shed 2 bases, and the junction held 8 bases outside the gene matches. Germline assignment: CDR1 PRHDT and CDR2 FYEKMQ (reference sequence). The CDR3 totals 15 residues. Template switching (which added a universal primer site) was used, and cDNA carried unique molecular identifiers. TCRdb used MiXCR to reprocess the 5' RACE reads, holding one entry per CDR3 protein. The sample comprises under 350,000 distinct CDR3 sequences, roughly 8.6% of which are singletons, and around 7.1% rests with the top ten. The sample was also reused in another study, on yellow fever vaccine responses in identical twins.

The V and J genes are TRBV13 and TRBJ2-7, with 7 bases lining up with TRBD1. Source material: CD8+ T cells sorted from blood. The origin of this receptor is a woman younger than 30 in good health. For the CDR3, the DNA is TGTGCCAGCAGCTCTACCGGGACAGAAACCTACGAGCAGTACTTC. Translation gives CASSSTGTETYEQYF.